The sequence of this TCR beta chain was determined in a study of CD8 T cells in ankylosing spondylitis (TCRdb year 2017). Turning to the overall study: The study set out to find disease-linked TCR variants by profiling T cell receptor beta repertoires in ankylosing spondylitis patients and healthy donors. The full study cohort comprised 20 to 30 ankylosing spondylitis patients and over a hundred healthy donors. Peripheral blood samples were taken, and synovial fluid was additionally collected from ankylosing spondylitis patients. Overall study outcomes, separate from this receptor: Some motif variants were previously reported in synovial fluid and blood of reactive arthritis patients, suggesting common disease-initiation mechanisms. Blood from ankylosing spondylitis patients appeared to be characterized by a TCR beta motif composed of 7 to 9 highly homologous amino acid variants. A CD8+ phenotype was shown by the disease-linked clones, which were found at relatively low frequencies in peripheral blood. Significant enrichment of the disease-linked clones was reported in matched synovial fluid samples from ankylosing spondylitis patients.

Only a few counts were recorded for this clonotype. Its recognized antigen is unknown. No per-base quality is available; no much larger clone lies one base away. The germline V gene encodes CDR1 DFQATT and CDR2 SNEGSKA (reference sequence). Reading from cysteine to phenylalanine, the CDR3 counts 14 amino acids. Of the read, only the CDR3 DNA is kept; its 42 bases are in frame from base 1. Trimming removed 5 bases from V and 5 bases from J; the gene matches leave 11 bases unexplained. The listed sequencing device is Illumina HiSeq 2500. Quantitative 5'-RACE with molecular barcodes was used to prepare TCR beta libraries. The paper's processing steps were these. To identify disease-linked TCR variants, a new computational method was used, one built on a probabilistic model of VDJ rearrangement. TCRdb handled the public reads itself, with Q25 trimming in fastp and clone calling in MiXCR, and kept productive beta chains. Every entry covers one CDR3 protein and lists the most common genes and DNA from its rows. The V and J calls were determined by TCRdb, not by the authors. For this sample the table gives about 200,000 distinct CDR3 sequences, of which roughly 25% were detected only once. Of the sample, 6.6% falls within the top ten clones.

The sequence is built from TRBV20-1 and TRBJ2-5, and TRBD2 matches 7 of the central bases. The sequenced sample was blood, either unsorted or a sorted T cell fraction (not recorded which). The sequence was obtained from a male donor with ankylosing spondylitis or in good health (not recorded which). The DNA reads TGCAGTGCTGTTACGGGAGGCCGCGGGGAGACCCAGTACTTC. This encodes CSAVTGGRGETQYF.